These 32 T cell receptor beta chains share one sample of origin, sequenced in a study of T cells in Graves' hyperthyroidism and ophthalmopathy. The TCR beta CDR3 regions underwent amplification using RNA transcripts as the source. With the HTBI primer set, the TCR CDR3 went through a first round of RT-PCR. Each CDR3 protein gets one entry after TCRdb re-called the multiplex PCR reads with MiXCR. The sample holds about 250,000 distinct CDR3 sequences, roughly 22% seen once. The sequencing sample was made of blood. The source of these receptors is a man younger than 45 with Graves' ophthalmopathy.

This chain links TRBV12-3 or TRBV12-4 with TRBJ2-2, with D perhaps TRBD2 (6 bases). This CDR3 has 15 residues. V lost 2 bases and J 5 bases, leaving 12 bases between the germline ends. CDR3 sequence reads: CASSLLIRGTGELFF. CDR3 sequence (DNA): TGTGCCAGCAGTTTACTGATACGGGGGACCGGGGAGCTGTTTTTT.

The V and J genes are TRBV19 and TRBJ2-7, with D possibly being TRBD1 or TRBD2 (5 bases each). V was cut by 8 bases and J by 3 bases, with 14 bases left in between. This CDR3 is 13 amino acids long. Per germline, CDR1 LNHDA and CDR2 SQIVND (reference sequence). The DNA of the CDR3 is TGTGCCAGTTCGGGGCCTGGGTTCTACGAGCAGTACTTC. Protein product: CASSGPGFYEQYF.

This clonotype was detected many times. The CDR3 nucleotides are TGTGCCACAGCTTCGGGACAGGGGGCCGACGAGCAGTACTTC. This sequence encodes CATASGQGADEQYF. The chain couples TRBV7-9 to TRBJ2-7, with 12 bases aligning to TRBD1. The V gene end was trimmed by 10 bases and the J gene end by 5 bases; junction bases not matched to a gene: 9. CDR1 is SEHNR, CDR2 FQNEAQ, per germline (reference sequence). This CDR3 is built from 14 residues.

Only a few counts were recorded for this clonotype. The chain couples TRBV6-2 or TRBV6-3 to TRBJ2-2; D remains unclear. Germline assignment: CDR1 MNHEY and CDR2 SVGEGT. This CDR3 region has 18 residues. Trimming left V 7 bases short and J 4 bases short, with 25 bases between. CDR3: CASTASEGRARVTGELFF. The CDR3 DNA reads as TGTGCCAGCACCGCCAGTGAAGGTAGGGCCCGAGTCACCGGGGAGCTGTTTTTT.

This clonotype was counted a few times. The V gene is TRBV6-1, the J gene TRBJ2-1, with D perhaps matching TRBD2 (5 bases). Germline CDR1 and CDR2: MNHNS and SASEGT. Deletions cut 5 bases from V and 1 base from J, with 12 bases between. There are 15 residues in the CDR3. CDR3 sequence: CASSYAGGSYNEQFF. The CDR3 region has the DNA TGTGCCAGCAGTTATGCGGGTGGGTCCTACAATGAGCAGTTCTTC.

This clonotype was counted only a few times. The chain recombines TRBV19 with TRBJ2-1, with TRBD2 matching 7 bases. The length of the CDR3 is 15 residues. Germline V lookup: CDR1 LNHDA, CDR2 SQIVND (reference sequence). V dropped 7 bases and J dropped 2; count of bases not matched to a gene: 8. CDR3 sequence: CASNLREAPYNEQFF. CDR3 nucleotides: TGTGCCAGTAATTTACGGGAGGCCCCCTACAATGAGCAGTTCTTC.

The chain carries TRBV6-1 and TRBJ2-5; D remains unclear. Per the germline V gene, CDR1 is MNHNS and CDR2 is SASEGT. With 7 bases removed from V and 1 base from J, the gap between germline ends came to 16 bases. This CDR3 has 15 residues. The CDR3 DNA follows: TGTGCCAGCACCTCTATGTCGAGGCCCCAAGAGACCCAGTACTTC. Its translation is CASTSMSRPQETQYF.

This clonotype has just a few counts. The CDR3 is CASSLVPYGYTF. Here the CDR3 DNA reads TGTGCCAGCAGCTTGGTCCCCTATGGCTACACCTTC. The chain joins TRBV5-8 to TRBJ1-2; D remains ambiguous. V dropped 0 bases and J dropped 4 bases, with 4 bases sitting between them. The V gene's germline CDR1 is SGHTS and CDR2 YDEGEE. The CDR3 is 12 amino acids.

This clonotype was seen only a few times. CDR3 DNA: TGCGCCAGCAGCTTGGCTGTCATTACAGAGAACACTGAAGCTTTCTTT. It is translated as CASSLAVITENTEAFF. The rearrangement links TRBV5-1 to TRBJ1-1, with no clear D. CDR3 length equals 16 residues. Germline V gene lookup returns CDR1 SGHRS and CDR2 YFSETQ. Deletions cut 0 bases from V and 1 base from J, with 13 bases between.

A few counts support this clonotype. The rearrangement links TRBV5-1 to TRBJ2-7; D uncertain. CDR3 length: 15 amino acids. Trimming shortened V by 3 bases and J by 4 bases, and 17 bases separated the two germline ends. From germline, CDR1 is SGHRS and CDR2 YFSETQ. CDR3 nucleotide sequence: TGCGCCAGCAGCTCCTCAGAAGGACCAGGTTACGAGCAGTACTTC. It encodes CASSSSEGPGYEQYF.

This clonotype was counted only a few times. The CDR3 here is CAISVSASQETQYF. Here the CDR3 DNA reads TGTGCCATCAGTGTCTCCGCAAGTCAAGAGACCCAGTACTTC. V is TRBV10-3 and J is TRBJ2-5; D gene unclear. The CDR3 extends over 14 amino acids. The V end lost 4 bases, the J end lost 2 bases, and 11 bases lay between the germline ends. Germline V gives CDR1 ENHRY, CDR2 SYGVKD.

This clonotype was recorded many times. CDR3 nucleotides: TGCGCCAGCAGCCTGAACAGGGAGATAGCTTTCTTT. It yields the protein CASSLNREIAFF. The genes are TRBV5-1 and TRBJ1-1; a weak D match, TRBD1 (6 bases). Germline V gene lookup returns CDR1 SGHRS and CDR2 YFSETQ. V was pared by 4 bases and J by 10 bases, with 14 bases between. CDR3 size: 12 residues.

There are many counts of this clonotype. This rearrangement joins TRBV14 to TRBJ1-2; D not resolved. The V gene's germline CDR1 is SGHDN and CDR2 FVKESK. V was clipped by 0 bases and J by 4 bases, with 6 bases between them. The CDR3 sequence is 13 residues long. CDR3 DNA sequence: TGTGCCAGCAGCCAAGATCGGAGCTATGGCTACACCTTC. Its protein is CASSQDRSYGYTF.

This clonotype was counted between two and nine times. This chain joins TRBV7-6 and TRBJ2-5, with 9 bases fitting TRBD2. CDR1 is SGHVS, CDR2 FNYEAQ, per germline. The CDR3 runs to 17 residues. J was trimmed by 4 bases and V by 0 bases; bases with no gene match: 9. DNA for the CDR3: TGTGCCAGCAGCTTAGCGAATGGCGGGAGGGCCCGAGAGACCCAGTACTTC. Translated: CASSLANGGRARETQYF.

This clonotype was seen repeatedly, ten times or more. The rearrangement links TRBV7-9 to TRBJ2-1; 9 nucleotides agree with TRBD2. Germline V gene sequence: CDR1 SEHNR, CDR2 FQNEAQ (reference sequence). This CDR3 contains 16 residues. V lost 2 bases and J lost 6; bases outside the gene matches: 8. Here the CDR3 DNA reads TGTGCCAGCAGCTTATTGGGCCTAGCGGGAACCAATGAGCAGTTCTTC. It codes for CASSLLGLAGTNEQFF.

The rearrangement joins TRBV7-3 to TRBJ2-2; unclear D gene. V was trimmed by 5 bases and J by 1 base, leaving 11 bases between them. The CDR3 spans 15 residues. CDR1 is SGHTA and CDR2 is FQGTGA in the germline V gene. This CDR3 reads CASSLVAVNTGELFF. The CDR3, as DNA: TGTGCCAGCAGCCTTGTGGCGGTGAACACCGGGGAGCTGTTTTTT.

This clonotype has a count of ten or more. This chain links TRBV28 with TRBJ2-7; TRBD1 aligns across 8 bases. The CDR3 runs 13 residues. Germline CDR1 is MDHEN and CDR2 is SYDVKM. The junction had 8 bases not matched to a gene; V was cut back by 6 bases and J by 7 bases. CDR3 coding DNA: TGTGCCAGCAGACAGGACAGGGTGAGGGAGCAGTACTTC. Translated, it gives CASRQDRVREQYF.

The chain is built from TRBV24-1 and TRBJ2-3; 10 bases line up with TRBD2. With V trimmed by 7 bases and J by 8 bases, 8 bases remained unmatched. The CDR3 sequence is 14 residues long. The germline gives CDR1 KGHDR, CDR2 SFDVKD. The CDR3: CATRASGREGTQYF. CDR3 nucleotide sequence: TGTGCCACCAGAGCTAGCGGGAGAGAGGGTACGCAGTATTTT.

The gene calls are TRBV11-1 and TRBJ2-7; D may be TRBD2 (6 bases). The CDR3 consists of 15 residues. Germline V gene data show CDR1 as SGHAT and CDR2 as FQDESV (reference sequence). Between the trimmed V and J ends, which lost 9 bases and 3 bases, there was a span of 21 bases. In nucleotides, the CDR3 is TGTGCCAGTAGTGGGAGGCTCACGAGGGTCTACGAGCAGTACTTC. Its protein product is CASSGRLTRVYEQYF.

The chain recombines TRBV25-1 with TRBJ2-1; maybe TRBD2 (6 bases). The ends were cut back, 9 bases at V and 0 bases at J, with 15 bases in the middle. Germline CDR1 is MGHDK and CDR2 is SYGVNS. The CDR3 covers 15 residues. The CDR3, as DNA: TGTGCCAGAGAACGGAGGGCGAGCTCCTACAATGAGCAGTTCTTC. Translated, it gives CARERRASSYNEQFF.

This clonotype was counted between two and nine times. J is TRBJ2-5 and V is TRBV6-2 or TRBV6-3, with D perhaps matching TRBD1 or TRBD2 (5 bases each). The CDR3 extends over 13 amino acids. V lost 2 bases, J lost 13 bases, and 17 bases lay in between. Germline CDR1 reads MNHEY; CDR2 reads SVGEGT. CDR3 in amino acids: CASSYLGRTAPYF. The CDR3 DNA is TGTGCCAGCAGTTACCTGGGACGCACGGCACCGTACTTC.

The CDR3 loop is CASSPKGGSEYEQYF. Written as DNA, the CDR3 is TGCGCCAGCAGCCCTAAGGGCGGGAGTGAATACGAGCAGTACTTC. V is TRBV4-1 and J is TRBJ2-7, with TRBD2 identical over 7 bases. There are 15 residues in the CDR3. Trimming cost V 4 bases and J 4 bases; bases outside gene matches: 10. CDR1 and CDR2 from the germline V gene are MGHRA and YSYEKL.

The chain carries TRBV28 and TRBJ2-4, with 7 bases aligning to TRBD2. With 6 bases clipped from V and 8 bases from J, the junction kept 4 bases outside the gene matches. The CDR3 is 12 amino acids. Germline values: CDR1 MDHEN, CDR2 SYDVKM. The CDR3, as DNA: TGTGCCAGCAGCGGGGGGTGGGACATTCAGTACTTC. It encodes CASSGGWDIQYF. Together with reference TRBV28 and TRBJ2-4, the CDR3 gives the full variable domain: DVKVTQSSRYLVKRTGEKVFLECVQDMDHENMFWYRQDPGLGLRLIYFSYDVKMKEKGDIPEGYSVSREKKERFSLILESASTNQTSMYLCASSGGWDIQYFGAGTRLSVL.

This clonotype was seen at least ten times. This chain uses TRBV11-2 with TRBJ2-5; D gene ambiguous. Germline V gives CDR1 SGHAT, CDR2 FQNNGV. The V gene lost 5 bases and the J gene lost 3 bases, with 13 bases spanning the gap. CDR3 length: 14 residues. CDR3 in DNA: TGTGCCAGCAGCGCTAGGAGTTGGGAAGAGACCCAGTACTTC. Translating it yields CASSARSWEETQYF. Filled out from reference TRBV11-2 and TRBJ2-5, the complete variable domain reads EAGVAQSPRYKIIEKRQSVAFWCNPISGHATLYWYQQILGQGPKLLIQFQNNGVVDDSQLPKDRFSAERLKGVDSTLKIQPAKLEDSAVYLCASSARSWEETQYFGPGTRLLVL.

The V gene is TRBV2, the J gene TRBJ2-7; perhaps TRBD2 as D (6 bases). Trimming removed 4 bases at V and 5 bases at J, with 15 bases between. The CDR3 totals 14 residues. Germline values: CDR1 SNHLY, CDR2 FYNNEI. CDR3: CASSGASASHEQYF. As DNA, the CDR3 is TGTGCCAGCAGTGGTGCTAGCGCCTCTCACGAGCAGTACTTC.

In its sample, this clonotype was seen many times. The chain is built from TRBV11-2 and TRBJ2-1; the match to TRBD2 covers 14 bases. From germline, CDR1 is SGHAT and CDR2 FQNNGV. The CDR3 is 16 amino acids. V shed 4 bases, J shed 4 bases, and the junction held 3 bases outside the gene matches. Written as DNA, the CDR3 is TGTGCCAGCAGCTCGGGGACTAGCGGGAGTTACAATGAGCAGTTCTTC. Amino acids: CASSSGTSGSYNEQFF.

This clonotype appeared a single time. The gene calls are TRBV6-2 or TRBV6-3 and TRBJ1-4, with D maybe TRBD1 (5 bases). This CDR3 region has 16 residues. CDR1 and CDR2 from the germline V gene are MNHEY and SVGEGT. Trimming removed 5 bases from V and 8 bases from J, with 21 bases in between. The CDR3 region is CASSPLGPGVGEKLFF. CDR3 bases: TGTGCCAGCAGTCCCTTGGGACCCGGAGTCGGGGAAAAACTGTTTTTT.

This clonotype came up many times. This sequence joins TRBV27 and TRBJ1-5; D remains ambiguous. Germline V gene data show CDR1 as MNHEY and CDR2 as SMNVEV (reference sequence). The V end lost 3 bases, the J end lost 4 bases, and 10 bases lay between the germline ends. The CDR3 is 14 amino acids. CDR3 DNA: TGTGCCAGCAGTTTTATTGGTTCTAATCAGCCCCAGCATTTT. It encodes CASSFIGSNQPQHF.

In its sample, this clonotype was seen a few times. The chain carries TRBV15 and TRBJ2-7; TRBD2 agrees at 11 bases. This CDR3 region has 17 residues. The germline gives CDR1 LNHNV, CDR2 YYDKDF (reference sequence). J gave up 3 bases and V 1 base, and 8 bases lay outside the gene matches. The CDR3 is CATSRGTATSGIYEQYF. The DNA of the CDR3 is TGTGCCACCAGCAGAGGGACGGCGACTAGCGGGATCTACGAGCAGTACTTC. The full variable domain, rest sourced from reference TRBV15 and TRBJ2-7, is DAMVIQNPRYQVTQFGKPVTLSCSQTLNHNVMYWYQQKSSQAPKLLFHYYDKDFNNEADTPDNFQSRRPNTSFCFLDIRSPGLGDTAMYLCATSRGTATSGIYEQYFGPGTRLTVT.

This clonotype turned up a few times. This chain joins TRBV10-3 and TRBJ2-5, with TRBD2 matching over 9 bases. Trimming took 0 bases from V and 5 from J; bases not matched to a gene: 7. The CDR3 consists of 16 residues. Germline CDR1 is ENHRY and CDR2 is SYGVKD. The CDR3, as DNA: TGTGCCATCAGTGAGTCGACTAGCGGCACATCTGAGACCCAGTACTTC. Encoded protein: CAISESTSGTSETQYF.

The V call is TRBV29-1, the J call TRBJ1-1; D call uncertain. V was cut by 7 bases and J by 5 bases, with 14 bases left in between. The CDR3 consists of 12 residues. CDR1 SQVTM and CDR2 ANQGSEA come from the germline V gene. CDR3 DNA sequence: TGCAGCGCGAGAGAGGGAGGGACTGAAGCTTTCTTT. The encoded protein is CSAREGGTEAFF.

This clonotype was seen a handful of times. The rearrangement joins TRBV10-3 to TRBJ2-7; 8 bases fit TRBD1. The ends lost 5 bases at V and 2 bases at J; junction bases unmatched: 11. Germline loops: CDR1 ENHRY, CDR2 SYGVKD. The CDR3 extends over 16 amino acids. In DNA form, the CDR3 reads TGTGCCATCAGTCCCAGAGGACAGGGACGGCCCTACGAGCAGTACTTC. Residues: CAISPRGQGRPYEQYF.